This passage covers 19 T cell receptor beta chains from one sample sequenced in a study of T cells in Graves' hyperthyroidism and ophthalmopathy. Regions amplified from RNA transcripts were the TCR beta CDR3 regions. An initial round of RT-PCR targeting the TCR CDR3 relied on the HTBI primer set. TCRdb recomputed calls from the multiplex PCR reads with MiXCR, one row per CDR3 protein. The sample shows roughly 740,000 distinct CDR3 sequences, less than 20% of them seen only once. The material sequenced was blood. The source is a man aged 18 to 30 with Graves' hyperthyroidism.

The CDR3 DNA reads TGTGCCAGCAGCTCGCCAACTAGCGGCGATTATTACAATGAGCAGTTCTTC. As protein: CASSSPTSGDYYNEQFF. The chain employs TRBV11-2 and TRBJ2-1, with 8 bases identical to TRBD2. J lost 4 bases, V lost 4 bases, and 12 bases had no gene match. The CDR3 consists of 17 residues. CDR1 is SGHAT, CDR2 FQNNGV, per germline.

The rearrangement uses TRBV7-8 and TRBJ2-7; TRBD2 aligns across 9 bases. The CDR3 contains 14 residues. With V trimmed by 5 bases and J by 3 bases, 5 bases remained unmatched. CDR1 is SGHVS and CDR2 is FQNEAQ in the germline V gene. The CDR3 DNA reads as TGTGCCAGCAGCCTGCGGGAGGGCCGCTACGAGCAGTACTTC. It is translated as CASSLREGRYEQYF.

The J gene is TRBJ2-7, the V gene TRBV5-5; 7 nucleotides line up with TRBD1. Germline V gives CDR1 SGHKS, CDR2 YYEKEE (reference sequence). The CDR3 consists of 14 residues. The trim removed 6 bases at V and 1 base at J, leaving 7 bases unmatched. Here the CDR3 DNA reads TGTGCCAGCATCCCGACAGGGACGTCCTACGAGCAGTACTTC. Its translation: CASIPTGTSYEQYF. Full variable domain (outside the CDR3, taken from reference TRBV5-5 and TRBJ2-7): DAGVTQSPTHLIKTRGQQVTLRCSPISGHKSVSWYQQVLGQGPQFIFQYYEKEERGRGNFPDRFSARQFPNYSSELNVNALLLGDSALYLCASIPTGTSYEQYFGPGTRLTVT.

At least ten counts were recorded for this clonotype. The chain carries TRBV14 and TRBJ2-3; TRBD1 aligns across 9 bases. With V trimmed by 1 base and J by 1 base, 0 bases remained unmatched. Germline assignment: CDR1 SGHDN and CDR2 FVKESK. The CDR3 length is 15 residues. CDR3 loop: CASSQGQGGTDTQYF. For the CDR3, the DNA is TGTGCCAGCAGCCAAGGACAGGGGGGCACAGATACGCAGTATTTT.

This clonotype was found a few times. The genes are TRBV7-9 and TRBJ1-2; D gene ambiguous. CDR1 SEHNR and CDR2 FQNEAQ come from the germline V gene (reference sequence). V lost 3 bases and J 7 bases, leaving 18 bases between the germline ends. This CDR3 region has 15 residues. In nucleotides, the CDR3 is TGTGCCAGCAGCTTGATTAGGACGGCGGCGAGTGGCTACACCTTC. It yields the protein CASSLIRTAASGYTF.

Worth noting for this clonotype: This sequence may be a read error, since a much larger clone differs from it by one base. In nucleotides, the CDR3 is TGTGCCACCAGGGGATCCCACTACAATGGGCAGTTCTTC. This codes for CATRGSHYNGQFF. The genes are TRBV12-3 or TRBV12-4 and TRBJ2-1, with D perhaps TRBD1 (6 bases). This CDR3 region has 13 residues.

This clonotype showed up just a few times. The rearrangement links TRBV28 to TRBJ1-1; no clear D. Germline CDR1 MDHEN, CDR2 SYDVKM. Trimming took 4 bases from V and 0 from J, leaving 12 bases between them. The CDR3 is made up of 15 amino acids. CDR3 nucleotide sequence: TGTGCCAGCAGTTATACACCGCTAATGAACACTGAAGCTTTCTTT. Protein product: CASSYTPLMNTEAFF. Looking up the rest from reference TRBV28 and TRBJ1-1 gives the full variable domain: DVKVTQSSRYLVKRTGEKVFLECVQDMDHENMFWYRQDPGLGLRLIYFSYDVKMKEKGDIPEGYSVSREKKERFSLILESASTNQTSMYLCASSYTPLMNTEAFFGQGTRLTVV.

This clonotype was counted many times. The chain employs TRBV24-1 and TRBJ1-1; D is possibly TRBD1 (6 bases). This CDR3 has 15 residues. Trimming removed 7 bases at V and 5 bases at J, with 19 bases between. CDR1 KGHDR and CDR2 SFDVKD come from the germline V gene. The CDR3 spells CATRSGAGRGTEAFF. The CDR3 DNA reads as TGTGCCACCAGATCAGGGGCCGGGCGAGGGACTGAAGCTTTCTTT.

This clonotype was counted at least ten times. The chain joins TRBV28 to TRBJ2-7; 11 positions agree with TRBD2. This CDR3 region has 15 residues. Trimming took 3 bases from V and 2 from J; bases not matched to a gene: 3. Germline V gene data show CDR1 as MDHEN and CDR2 as SYDVKM. CDR3 bases: TGTGCCAGCAGTTTCACTAGCGGGAGTGCCTACGAGCAGTACTTC. Its protein is CASSFTSGSAYEQYF.

This clonotype was picked up a small number of times. V is TRBV2 and J is TRBJ2-2; D is uncertain. Trimming removed 10 bases from V and 1 base from J, with 10 bases in between. Germline CDR1 SNHLY, CDR2 FYNNEI. This CDR3 contains 13 residues. CDR3: CATTGGNTGELFF. In nucleotides, the CDR3 is TGTGCCACTACCGGCGGGAACACCGGGGAGCTGTTTTTT.

This chain connects TRBV30 to TRBJ2-7, with 8 nucleotides matching TRBD2. V lost 1 base to trimming and J lost 6 bases; unmatched junction nucleotides: 5. CDR1 is GTSNPN and CDR2 is SVGIG in the germline V gene (reference sequence). The CDR3 has 13 amino acids. CDR3 protein: CAWSGAGAGEQYF. DNA of the CDR3: TGTGCCTGGAGTGGAGCGGGAGCTGGCGAGCAGTACTTC.

This clonotype was recorded many times. V and J are TRBV27 and TRBJ2-1; 9 bases match TRBD2. Germline V gene data show CDR1 as MNHEY and CDR2 as SMNVEV (reference sequence). This CDR3 is 15 amino acids long. The V gene end was trimmed by 6 bases and the J gene end by 9 bases; junction bases not matched to a gene: 12. CDR3 sequence (DNA): TGTGCCAGCAGGGGAGTAGCGGGAGCCAGGGGTGAGCAGTTCTTC. It translates to CASRGVAGARGEQFF.

This clonotype has a count of ten or more. The chain combines TRBV6-2 or TRBV6-3 with TRBJ2-7; 13 bases fit TRBD2. Losses at the gene ends were 4 bases for V and 2 bases for J; bases not matched to a gene: 5. This CDR3 spans 16 amino acids. Germline V gives CDR1 MNHEY, CDR2 SVGEGT. The CDR3 nucleotides are TGTGCCAGCAGTTCGGTGACTAGCGGGGGGACCTACGAGCAGTACTTC. It codes for CASSSVTSGGTYEQYF.

The sample holds many counts of this clonotype. This rearrangement joins TRBV28 to TRBJ2-6, with D possibly being TRBD1 (6 bases). This CDR3 region has 15 residues. Germline assignment: CDR1 MDHEN and CDR2 SYDVKM. With 7 bases removed from V and 2 bases from J, the gap between germline ends came to 12 bases. CDR3 sequence reads: CASTISGAGANVLTF. As DNA, the CDR3 is TGTGCCAGCACAATCTCAGGGGCTGGGGCCAACGTCCTGACTTTC.

This clonotype has a count of ten or more. This sequence joins TRBV27 and TRBJ1-2; D is possibly TRBD1 (5 bases). Trimming cost V 6 bases and J 4 bases, with 18 bases left between them. This CDR3 region has 15 residues. In germline, CDR1 is MNHEY, CDR2 SMNVEV (reference sequence). The chain's CDR3 is CASSYRDPQSYGYTF. In DNA form, the CDR3 reads TGTGCCAGCAGCTACCGGGACCCCCAGAGCTATGGCTACACCTTC.

The chain is built from TRBV29-1 and TRBJ2-1; 8 bases align to TRBD2. This CDR3 contains 14 residues. The germline gives CDR1 SQVTM, CDR2 ANQGSEA. The CDR3 DNA reads as TGCACGATCTCCGGGAGGGGCTCCTACAATGAGCAGTTCTTC. Translating it yields CTISGRGSYNEQFF.

V is TRBV20-1 and J is TRBJ2-7; 11 bases match TRBD2. The germline V gene has CDR1 DFQATT and CDR2 SNEGSKA (reference sequence). This CDR3 is built from 15 residues. With 1 base clipped from V and 2 bases from J, the junction kept 4 bases outside the gene matches. The CDR3 loop reads CSARGGLAAPYEQYF. The CDR3, as DNA: TGCAGTGCTAGAGGGGGACTAGCGGCCCCCTACGAGCAGTACTTC.

This clonotype was seen a handful of times. The chain uses TRBV4-1 and TRBJ1-2; a possible D gene is TRBD1 (5 bases). Trimming cost V 4 bases and J 4 bases, with 13 bases left between them. Germline V CDR1 and CDR2: MGHRA, YSYEKL. There are 14 residues in the CDR3. CDR3 residues: CASSLLTGSYGYTF. The CDR3 DNA reads as TGCGCCAGCAGCCTTCTCACAGGCTCCTATGGCTACACCTTC.

This clonotype has ten or more counts. V gene TRBV27 combines with J gene TRBJ2-7, with D perhaps TRBD1 (5 bases). Germline V gene sequence: CDR1 MNHEY, CDR2 SMNVEV (reference sequence). The CDR3 covers 11 residues. The CDR3 region has the DNA TGTGTCAGTTCAGGGTCCTACGAGCAGTACTTC. This gives the protein CVSSGSYEQYF.